This T cell receptor (beta chain) was obtained from a study of cytomegalovirus exposure and HLA in healthy donors. Study overall: An early data release held around 80 million unique TCRs from HLA-typed donors. Study outcomes and limitations: The authors enumerated over 150 TCR beta chains as linked to cytomegalovirus. By HLA locus, TCR association rates varied in a later analysis, with DRB1 showing the most and HLA-C the fewest. What was likely a sequencing artifact was a cluster of highly shared sequence variants.

Notes on this clone: Its matching antigen is unknown.

PCR amplification relied on 60 Vbeta primers (plus 13 Jbeta primers). TCRdb's copy holds only in-frame clones and misses some; the assay was immunoSEQ multiplex PCR. The table has around 76,000 clones, about 67% seen once; the top ten hold approximately 7.6%. The receptor was isolated from a man aged 40-49 years in good health and CMV-seropositive. The sample consisted of PBMCs.

In DNA, the CDR3 is TGTGCCAGCAGCCCCGGGACATACAACACTGAAGCTTTCTTT. This translates into CASSPGTYNTEAFF. The rearrangement joins TRBV7-9 to TRBJ1-1; D might be TRBD1 (6 bases). Looked up from germline, CDR1 is SEHNR and CDR2 is FQNEAQ (reference sequence). Trimming pared 5 bases from V and 2 bases from J, leaving 12 bases between. The CDR3 runs 14 residues.